This section outlines one T cell receptor (beta chain) sequence together with its context. The antigen is undetermined. These data come from a study of regulatory T cells in long-lasting Graves disease. Study conclusions and caveats: Only peripheral blood was studied, not thyroid tissue. Patients with persistent disease showed a bias toward TRBV28, TRBJ1-2 and TRBJ2-5.

The V and J ends lost 3 bases and 6 bases, in that order; junction bases with no gene match: 9. CDR3 length: 15 residues. Germline V gene sequence: CDR1 GTSNPN, CDR2 SVGIG (reference sequence). The time point here: newly diagnosed GD, antithyroid drugs for less than 3 months. From PBMCs, RNA was extracted and then used to make the TCR library. Construction of TCR beta libraries relied on iRepertoire HTBI primers and on Arm-PCR targeting CDR3 regions. TCRdb processed the multiplex PCR reads anew with MiXCR; each CDR3 protein has one entry. The table includes around 420,000 distinct CDR3 sequences, roughly a sixth detected once.

The receptor's source is a female donor with Graves disease. This sequence joins TRBV30 and TRBJ2-5; 11 bases are a match to TRBD2. The starting material was peripheral blood mononuclear cells (PBMCs), obtained at new diagnosis, from a patient treated with antithyroid drugs. CDR3 protein: CAWRTSGVVRQTQYF. The CDR3 DNA is TGTGCCTGGAGGACTAGCGGGGTAGTCCGGCAGACCCAGTACTTC. The full variable domain, with the rest looked up from reference TRBV30 and TRBJ2-5, is SQTIHQWPATLVQPVGSPLSLECTVEGTSNPNLYWYRQAAGRGLQLLFYSVGIGQISSEVPQNLSASRPQDRQFILSSKKLLLSDSGFYLCAWRTSGVVRQTQYFGPGTRLLVL.